A selection of T cell receptor beta chains follows, all from one sample in a study of cytomegalovirus exposure and HLA in healthy donors. Sequencing used immunoSEQ multiplex PCR; TCRdb keeps in-frame clones, though not all of them. The data contain some 170,000 clones, around 86% of them singletons. The source material was PBMCs. The source is a man younger than 35 in good health and CMV-seropositive. Each CDR3 is given with its conserved first and last residue. A D gene is named only where the DNA matches it firmly. Clone size appears in some rows only: once, few, many, or a class for an expanded clone.

j_call: TRBJ1-4
v_call: TRBV27
clone_size: -
d_call: -
cdr3_nt: TGTGCCAGCAAGGATTACCAGGGTAATGAAAAACTGTTTTTT
cdr3_aa: CASKDYQGNEKLFF

j_call: TRBJ2-5
v_call: TRBV19
clone_size: -
d_call: -
cdr3_nt: TGTGCCAGTAGTATCCAGGACTCCGTTGGGACCCAGTACTTC
cdr3_aa: CASSIQDSVGTQYF

j_call: TRBJ2-1
v_call: TRBV13
clone_size: -
d_call: TRBD1
cdr3_nt: TGTGCCAGCAGCTTCCCCCCGGGACAGGGTTACAATGAGCAGTTCTTC
cdr3_aa: CASSFPPGQGYNEQFF

j_call: TRBJ2-7
v_call: TRBV7-9
clone_size: -
d_call: TRBD2
cdr3_nt: TGTGCCAGCAGCCAAGGACTAGTGGGTGCGGAGCAGTACTTC
cdr3_aa: CASSQGLVGAEQYF

j_call: TRBJ2-1
v_call: TRBV7-3
clone_size: -
d_call: -
cdr3_nt: TGTGCCAGCAGCTTAGGGGGCGCCACTGGTAGCGAGCAGTTCTTC
cdr3_aa: CASSLGGATGSEQFF

j_call: TRBJ2-5
v_call: TRBV10-1
clone_size: -
d_call: TRBD2
cdr3_nt: TGCGCCAGCAGTGGGGCGGGAGAGTTGGAGACCCAGTACTTC
cdr3_aa: CASSGAGELETQYF

j_call: TRBJ1-5
v_call: TRBV4-1
clone_size: -
d_call: -
cdr3_nt: TGCGCCAGCAGCCAAGATCCCAGCGGTCAGCCCCAGCATTTT
cdr3_aa: CASSQDPSGQPQHF

j_call: TRBJ1-2
v_call: TRBV29-1
clone_size: -
d_call: -
cdr3_nt: TGCAGCGTTGATTTATCCTCCGGGGGATATGGCTACACCTTC
cdr3_aa: CSVDLSSGGYGYTF

j_call: TRBJ1-1
v_call: TRBV28
clone_size: -
d_call: -
cdr3_nt: TGTGCCAGCACCTTCGGGGGGGAGGAAAATGGGGCTTTCTTT
cdr3_aa: CASTFGGEENGAFF

j_call: TRBJ1-1
v_call: TRBV7-9
clone_size: once
d_call: TRBD1
cdr3_nt: TGTGCCAGCAGCCCGAACAGGGGATTGGACACTGAAGCTTTCTTT
cdr3_aa: CASSPNRGLDTEAFF

j_call: TRBJ1-1
v_call: TRBV16
clone_size: -
d_call: TRBD1
cdr3_nt: TGTGCCAGCAGCCCCGCCAGGCCAGGGGGCGCAGGGGAAGCTTTCTTT
cdr3_aa: CASSPARPGGAGEAFF

j_call: TRBJ2-7
v_call: TRBV13
clone_size: -
d_call: -
cdr3_nt: TGTGCCAGCAGCTTGCGACAGTCCTACGAGCAGTACTTC
cdr3_aa: CASSLRQSYEQYF

j_call: TRBJ1-3
v_call: TRBV5-8
clone_size: few
d_call: -
cdr3_nt: TGTGCCAGCAGCTTGGCGGAGGGGCACACCATATATTTT
cdr3_aa: CASSLAEGHTIYF

j_call: TRBJ2-7
v_call: TRBV28
clone_size: few
d_call: -
cdr3_nt: TGTGCCAGTGGGCCCTTATCAGCCTACGAGCAGTACTTC
cdr3_aa: CASGPLSAYEQYF

j_call: TRBJ2-1
v_call: TRBV27
clone_size: -
d_call: TRBD2
cdr3_nt: TGTGCCAGCAGTTTGGGACTAGCGGGGTACAATGAGCAGTTCTTC
cdr3_aa: CASSLGLAGYNEQFF

j_call: TRBJ2-3
v_call: TRBV10-2
clone_size: -
d_call: -
cdr3_nt: TGCGCCAGCAGTGTCAGCGAGGATACGCAGTATTTT
cdr3_aa: CASSVSEDTQYF

j_call: TRBJ1-2
v_call: TRBV7-9
clone_size: -
d_call: -
cdr3_nt: TGTGCCAGCAGTGCAGGGAGGGCCTATGGCTACACCTTC
cdr3_aa: CASSAGRAYGYTF

j_call: TRBJ1-5
v_call: TRBV27
clone_size: once
d_call: -
cdr3_nt: TGTGCCAGCAGTTTATTCCAGGGAAACCAGCCCCAGCATTTT
cdr3_aa: CASSLFQGNQPQHF

j_call: TRBJ1-5
v_call: TRBV30
clone_size: -
d_call: -
cdr3_nt: TGTGCCTGGAACCAAGGACCGGGGGTCACGGGTCAGCCCCAGCATTTT
cdr3_aa: CAWNQGPGVTGQPQHF

j_call: TRBJ1-1
v_call: TRBV6-1
clone_size: -
d_call: -
cdr3_nt: TGTGCCAGCAGTGAAGTCGCGGGGTCCGTTGAAGCTTTCTTT
cdr3_aa: CASSEVAGSVEAFF

j_call: TRBJ1-6
v_call: TRBV15
clone_size: once
d_call: TRBD1
cdr3_nt: TGTGCCACCAGCGGAGCCGGGACAGGCGGCTCACCCCTCCACTTT
cdr3_aa: CATSGAGTGGSPLHF

j_call: TRBJ1-6
v_call: TRBV30
clone_size: -
d_call: -
cdr3_nt: TGTGCTCTCACTTGGACACCACCGTCACCCCTCCACTTT
cdr3_aa: CALTWTPPSPLHF

j_call: TRBJ1-3
v_call: TRBV2
clone_size: once
d_call: TRBD1
cdr3_nt: TGTGCCAGTACACGGACAGGCCCTGGAAACACCATATATTTT
cdr3_aa: CASTRTGPGNTIYF

j_call: TRBJ2-1
v_call: TRBV5-1
clone_size: -
d_call: -
cdr3_nt: TGCGCCAGCAGCTCCTTGGTTGGGGCCGCCTACAATGAGCAGTTCTTC
cdr3_aa: CASSSLVGAAYNEQFF

j_call: TRBJ1-5
v_call: TRBV7-8
clone_size: -
d_call: -
cdr3_nt: TGTGCCAGCAGCCCCGGGTTCGATCAGCCCCAGCATTTT
cdr3_aa: CASSPGFDQPQHF

j_call: TRBJ2-7
v_call: TRBV15
clone_size: -
d_call: -
cdr3_nt: TGTGCCACCAGCCATCGGTCCAGCGGGTACGAGCAGTACTTC
cdr3_aa: CATSHRSSGYEQYF

j_call: TRBJ1-1
v_call: TRBV9
clone_size: -
d_call: -
cdr3_nt: TGTGCCAGCAGCGTAACAGCCATGAACACTGAAGCTTTCTTT
cdr3_aa: CASSVTAMNTEAFF

j_call: TRBJ1-1
v_call: TRBV29-1
clone_size: -
d_call: -
cdr3_nt: TGCAGCGTCCTAACAAAACAGGGTATGAACACTGAAGCTTTCTTT
cdr3_aa: CSVLTKQGMNTEAFF

j_call: TRBJ2-5
v_call: TRBV29-1
clone_size: -
d_call: TRBD1
cdr3_nt: TGCAGCGTTCTTGGTATAGGACAGGGACAAGAGACCCAGTACTTC
cdr3_aa: CSVLGIGQGQETQYF

j_call: TRBJ2-6
v_call: TRBV7-9
clone_size: -
d_call: -
cdr3_nt: TGTGCCAGCAGCTACACGGGTGGTGGGGCCAACGTCCTGACTTTC
cdr3_aa: CASSYTGGGANVLTF

j_call: TRBJ2-4
v_call: TRBV5-6
clone_size: -
d_call: -
cdr3_nt: TGTGCCAGCAGCCTCCACCGTAACTACAAAATTAACATTCAGTACTTC
cdr3_aa: CASSLHRNYKINIQYF

j_call: TRBJ1-1
v_call: TRBV7-3
clone_size: -
d_call: -
cdr3_nt: TGTGCCAGCAGCTCTGAGACAGGCATGGCTTTCTTT
cdr3_aa: CASSSETGMAFF

j_call: TRBJ1-5
v_call: TRBV11-2
clone_size: few
d_call: TRBD1
cdr3_nt: TGTGCCAGCAGCACCGGGACAGCCCAGCCCCAGCATTTT
cdr3_aa: CASSTGTAQPQHF

j_call: TRBJ2-7
v_call: TRBV6-1
clone_size: once
d_call: -
cdr3_nt: TGTGCCAGCAGTGTTTATGAAGGGGAACAGCAGTACTTC
cdr3_aa: CASSVYEGEQQYF

j_call: TRBJ1-2
v_call: TRBV7-2
clone_size: -
d_call: TRBD1
cdr3_nt: TGTGCCAGCGAACAAAACAGGGGAGAGGGCTACACCTTC
cdr3_aa: CASEQNRGEGYTF

j_call: TRBJ1-4
v_call: TRBV2
clone_size: -
d_call: -
cdr3_nt: TGTGCCAGCAGTGAAGGTCCGCGGAGTGGTGAAAAACTGTTTTTT
cdr3_aa: CASSEGPRSGEKLFF

j_call: TRBJ2-1
v_call: TRBV25-1
clone_size: -
d_call: TRBD2
cdr3_nt: TGTGCCAGTCTAGCGGGAGGAAGTGGGCATGAGCAGTTCTTC
cdr3_aa: CASLAGGSGHEQFF

j_call: TRBJ2-5
v_call: TRBV7-6
clone_size: -
d_call: TRBD2
cdr3_nt: TGTGCCAGCAGCCTTACTAGCGGGGGAATCCGGGAGACCCAGTACTTC
cdr3_aa: CASSLTSGGIRETQYF

j_call: TRBJ1-2
v_call: TRBV9
clone_size: -
d_call: -
cdr3_nt: TGTGCCAGCAGCGTAGGGGGGACACCCTTCGGCTACACCTTC
cdr3_aa: CASSVGGTPFGYTF

j_call: TRBJ2-1
v_call: TRBV30
clone_size: -
d_call: -
cdr3_nt: TGTGCCTGGAGCCAAAACTCGTATGAGCAGTTCTTC
cdr3_aa: CAWSQNSYEQFF

j_call: TRBJ2-7
v_call: TRBV5-1
clone_size: -
d_call: TRBD1
cdr3_nt: TGCGCCAGCAGCTTCGAGACAGGGCGATACGAGCAGTACTTC
cdr3_aa: CASSFETGRYEQYF

j_call: TRBJ1-5
v_call: TRBV5-6
clone_size: -
d_call: TRBD1
cdr3_nt: TGTGCCAGCAGCTGGGGACAGGGTGGCCAGCCCCAGCATTTT
cdr3_aa: CASSWGQGGQPQHF

j_call: TRBJ2-7
v_call: TRBV4-2
clone_size: -
d_call: -
cdr3_nt: TGTGCCAGCAGCCAAGATCTCTTCTACGAGCAGTACTTC
cdr3_aa: CASSQDLFYEQYF

j_call: TRBJ1-1
v_call: TRBV7-2
clone_size: -
d_call: -
cdr3_nt: TGTGCCAGCAGCTTAACCCCCCGGGAGAACACTGAAGCTTTCTTT
cdr3_aa: CASSLTPRENTEAFF

j_call: TRBJ2-7
v_call: TRBV4-2
clone_size: -
d_call: TRBD2
cdr3_nt: TGTGCCAGCAGCCCTGTGGGACTAGCGGGAACCTACGAGCAGTACTTC
cdr3_aa: CASSPVGLAGTYEQYF

j_call: TRBJ2-1
v_call: TRBV28
clone_size: many
d_call: TRBD2
cdr3_nt: TGTGCCAGCGAGCGGGGCGGGAGGGAAAGCGATGAGCAGTTCTTC
cdr3_aa: CASERGGRESDEQFF

j_call: TRBJ1-2
v_call: TRBV7-2
clone_size: -
d_call: TRBD1
cdr3_nt: TGTGCCAGCAGCTCACCGGACAGGGCGAACTATGGCTACACCTTC
cdr3_aa: CASSSPDRANYGYTF

j_call: TRBJ2-1
v_call: TRBV29-1
clone_size: -
d_call: -
cdr3_nt: TGCAGCGTTGTGAGGGACAATGAGCAGTTCTTC
cdr3_aa: CSVVRDNEQFF

j_call: TRBJ2-7
v_call: TRBV5-1
clone_size: -
d_call: -
cdr3_nt: TGCGCCAGCAGCTTTCGGGGGGACAGGCGGATCTACGAGCAGTACTTC
cdr3_aa: CASSFRGDRRIYEQYF

j_call: TRBJ1-2
v_call: TRBV7-8
clone_size: -
d_call: TRBD1
cdr3_nt: TGTGCCAGCAGCCCCCAACAGGGGCTGGCTAACTATGGCTACACCTTC
cdr3_aa: CASSPQQGLANYGYTF

j_call: TRBJ1-5
v_call: TRBV19
clone_size: -
d_call: TRBD1
cdr3_nt: TGTGCCAGCAGCTTGGCGGGGACAGAGTTTTGGGCCCAGCATTTT
cdr3_aa: CASSLAGTEFWAQHF

j_call: TRBJ2-5
v_call: TRBV5-1
clone_size: -
d_call: TRBD2
cdr3_nt: TGCGCCAGCAGCTTGTTACTGGGAGGGCATGAGACCCAGTACTTC
cdr3_aa: CASSLLLGGHETQYF